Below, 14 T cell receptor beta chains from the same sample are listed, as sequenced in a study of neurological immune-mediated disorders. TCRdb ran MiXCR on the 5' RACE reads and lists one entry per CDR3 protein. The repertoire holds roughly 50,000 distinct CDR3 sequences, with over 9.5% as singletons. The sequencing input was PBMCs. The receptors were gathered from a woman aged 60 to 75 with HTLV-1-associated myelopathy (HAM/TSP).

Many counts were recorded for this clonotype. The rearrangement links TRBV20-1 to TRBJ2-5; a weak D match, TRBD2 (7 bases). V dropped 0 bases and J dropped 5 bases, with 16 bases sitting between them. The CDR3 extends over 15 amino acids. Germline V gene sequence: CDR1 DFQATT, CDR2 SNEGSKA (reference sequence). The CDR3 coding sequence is TGCAGTGCTAGAGATCCGAGGGGGGGCCGGGAGACCCAGTACTTC. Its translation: CSARDPRGGRETQYF.

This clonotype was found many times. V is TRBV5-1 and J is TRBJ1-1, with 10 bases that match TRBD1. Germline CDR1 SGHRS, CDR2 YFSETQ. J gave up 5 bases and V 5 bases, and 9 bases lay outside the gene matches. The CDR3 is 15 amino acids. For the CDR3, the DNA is TGCGCCAGCAGGCAGAGGACAGGGGGAGGGACTGAAGCTTTCTTT. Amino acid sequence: CASRQRTGGGTEAFF.

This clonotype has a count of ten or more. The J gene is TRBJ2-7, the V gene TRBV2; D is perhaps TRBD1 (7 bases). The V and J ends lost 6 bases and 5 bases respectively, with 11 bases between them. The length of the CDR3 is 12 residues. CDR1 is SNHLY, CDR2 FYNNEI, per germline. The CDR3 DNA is TGTGCCAGCAGCACAGGGGAGGACGAGCAGTACTTC. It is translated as CASSTGEDEQYF.

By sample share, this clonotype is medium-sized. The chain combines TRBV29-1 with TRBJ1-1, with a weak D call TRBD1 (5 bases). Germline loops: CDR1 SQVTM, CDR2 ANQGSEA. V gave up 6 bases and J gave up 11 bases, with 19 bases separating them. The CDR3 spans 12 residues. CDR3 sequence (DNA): TGCAGCGTCGTGGGCGGACGGCGGGGGGCTTTCTTT. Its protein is CSVVGGRRGAFF. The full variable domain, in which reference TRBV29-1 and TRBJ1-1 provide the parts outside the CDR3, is SAVISQKPSRDICQRGTSLTIQCQVDSQVTMMFWYRQQPGQSLTLIATANQGSEATYESGFVIDKFPISRPNLTFSTLTVSNMSPEDSSIYLCSVVGGRRGAFFGQGTRLTVV.

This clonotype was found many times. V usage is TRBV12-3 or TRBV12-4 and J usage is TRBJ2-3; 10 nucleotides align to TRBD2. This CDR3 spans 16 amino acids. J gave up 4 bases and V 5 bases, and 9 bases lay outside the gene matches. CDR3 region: CASSPLAGGVPDTQYF. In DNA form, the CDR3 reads TGTGCCAGCAGTCCTTTAGCGGGAGGTGTGCCAGATACGCAGTATTTT.

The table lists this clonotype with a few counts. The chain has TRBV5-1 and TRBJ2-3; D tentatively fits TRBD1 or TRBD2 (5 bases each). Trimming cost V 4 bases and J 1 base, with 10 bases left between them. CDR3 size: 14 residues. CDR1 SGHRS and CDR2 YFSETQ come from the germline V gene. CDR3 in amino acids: CASSPGTGTDTQYF. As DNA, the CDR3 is TGCGCCAGCAGCCCGGGGACGGGCACAGATACGCAGTATTTT.

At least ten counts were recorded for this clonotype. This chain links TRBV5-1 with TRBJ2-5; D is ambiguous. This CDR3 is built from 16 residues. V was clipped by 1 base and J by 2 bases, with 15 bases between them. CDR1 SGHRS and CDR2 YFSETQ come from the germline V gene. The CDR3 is CASSLNPGSGQETQYF. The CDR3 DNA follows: TGCGCCAGCAGCTTGAACCCCGGCTCGGGTCAAGAGACCCAGTACTTC.

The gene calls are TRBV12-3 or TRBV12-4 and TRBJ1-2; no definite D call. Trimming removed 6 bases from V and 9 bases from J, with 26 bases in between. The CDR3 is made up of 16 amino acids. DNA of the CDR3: TGTGCCAGCAGGGAGGGTGCAGTTTCCAGGTTTGGGAGCTACACCTTC. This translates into CASREGAVSRFGSYTF.

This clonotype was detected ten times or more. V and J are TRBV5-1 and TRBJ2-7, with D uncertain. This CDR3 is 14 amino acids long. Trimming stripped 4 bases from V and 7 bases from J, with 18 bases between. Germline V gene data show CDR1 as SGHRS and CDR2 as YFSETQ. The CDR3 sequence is CASSAETPRGEQYF. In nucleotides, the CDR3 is TGCGCCAGCAGCGCAGAGACACCTAGAGGTGAGCAGTACTTC. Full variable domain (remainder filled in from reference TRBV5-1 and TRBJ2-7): KAGVTQTPRYLIKTRGQQVTLSCSPISGHRSVSWYQQTPGQGLQFLFEYFSETQRNKGNFPGRFSGRQFSNSRSEMNVSTLELGDSALYLCASSAETPRGEQYFGPGTRLTVT.

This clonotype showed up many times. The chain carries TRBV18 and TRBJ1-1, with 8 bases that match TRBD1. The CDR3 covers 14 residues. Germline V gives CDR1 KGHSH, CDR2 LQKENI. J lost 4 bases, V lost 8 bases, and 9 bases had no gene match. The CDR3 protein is CASRDRGEATEAFF. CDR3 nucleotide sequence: TGTGCCAGCCGCGACAGGGGTGAGGCCACTGAAGCTTTCTTT.

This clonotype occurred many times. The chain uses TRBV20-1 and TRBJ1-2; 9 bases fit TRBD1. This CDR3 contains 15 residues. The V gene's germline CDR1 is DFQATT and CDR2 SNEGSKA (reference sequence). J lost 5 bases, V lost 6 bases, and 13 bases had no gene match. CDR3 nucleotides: TGCAGTGCCTCGCGGCAATGGACAGGGGATTATGGCTACACCTTC. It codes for CSASRQWTGDYGYTF.

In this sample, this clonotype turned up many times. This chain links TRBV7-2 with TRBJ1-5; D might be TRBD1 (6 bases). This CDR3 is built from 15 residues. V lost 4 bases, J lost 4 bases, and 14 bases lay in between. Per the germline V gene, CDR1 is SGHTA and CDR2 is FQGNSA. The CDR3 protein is CASSSGGGGNQPQHF. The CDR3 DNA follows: TGTGCCAGCAGCTCGGGGGGCGGGGGGAATCAGCCCCAGCATTTT.

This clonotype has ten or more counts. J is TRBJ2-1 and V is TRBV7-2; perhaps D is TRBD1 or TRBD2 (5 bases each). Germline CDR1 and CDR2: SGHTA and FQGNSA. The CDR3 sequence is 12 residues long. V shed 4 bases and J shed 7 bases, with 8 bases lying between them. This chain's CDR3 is CASSYWGNEQFF. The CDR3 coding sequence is TGTGCCAGCAGCTACTGGGGGAATGAGCAGTTCTTC.

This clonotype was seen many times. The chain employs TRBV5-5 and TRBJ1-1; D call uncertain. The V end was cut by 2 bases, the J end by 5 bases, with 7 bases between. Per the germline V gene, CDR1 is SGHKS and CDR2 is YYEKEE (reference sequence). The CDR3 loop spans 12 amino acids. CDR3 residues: CASSLESTEAFF. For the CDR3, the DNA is TGTGCCAGCAGCTTAGAATCGACTGAAGCTTTCTTT.